The next 11 T cell receptor beta chains were all read from a single sample in a study of T cells in Graves' hyperthyroidism and ophthalmopathy. The investigators amplified TCR beta CDR3 regions from RNA transcripts. The TCR CDR3 first-round RT-PCR relied on the HTBI primer set. From the multiplex PCR reads, TCRdb called clonotypes with MiXCR, one entry per CDR3 protein. Among about 250,000 distinct CDR3 sequences listed, over 20% were seen once. The sample was blood. The receptors come from a middle-aged woman with Graves' ophthalmopathy.

The chain links TRBV30 to TRBJ2-2; D remains ambiguous. The germline V gene encodes CDR1 GTSNPN and CDR2 SVGIG (reference sequence). The CDR3 runs 14 residues. The germline V and J ends were trimmed by 2 bases and 1 base, with 8 bases remaining between them. The CDR3 reads CAWSKAVNTGELFF. DNA of the CDR3: TGTGCCTGGAGTAAGGCGGTGAACACCGGGGAGCTGTTTTTT.

Ten or more counts support this clonotype. The chain recombines TRBV12-3 or TRBV12-4 with TRBJ2-7; 8 bases map to TRBD2. The CDR3 covers 15 residues. V shed 3 bases, J shed 1 base, and the junction held 5 bases outside the gene matches. The CDR3 DNA follows: TGTGCCAGCAGTTTCGGGGGGGAGGGTTCCTACGAGCAGTACTTC. It is translated as CASSFGGEGSYEQYF.

This clonotype was counted ten times or more. The germline gene is not matched at one end of the junction; a read error may be the cause. The chain is built from TRBV12-3 or TRBV12-4 and TRBJ2-5; TRBD1 agrees at 7 bases. The CDR3 runs to 13 residues. In nucleotides, the CDR3 is TGTGCCAGCAGCTTAGACAGGGCAGAGACCCAGTACTTC. The encoded protein is CASSLDRAETQYF.

The sample holds many counts of this clonotype. V and J are TRBV11-2 and TRBJ2-7; weak D call: TRBD1 (6 bases). CDR3 length: 16 amino acids. Trimming removed 0 bases from V and 3 bases from J, with 15 bases in between. Germline-derived CDR1 and CDR2 are SGHAT and FQNNGV. CDR3 protein: CASSLDFLGANYEQYF. CDR3 nucleotides: TGTGCCAGCAGCTTAGATTTCCTGGGGGCGAACTACGAGCAGTACTTC.

This clonotype was seen many times. The chain employs TRBV4-1 and TRBJ1-1; TRBD1 is a possible D gene (5 bases). This CDR3 region has 17 residues. Looked up from germline, CDR1 is MGHRA and CDR2 is YSYEKL. Trimming pared 1 base from V and 0 bases from J, leaving 15 bases between. The chain's CDR3 is CASSQVETEVMNTEAFF. The CDR3 DNA reads as TGCGCCAGCAGCCAAGTAGAGACAGAGGTAATGAACACTGAAGCTTTCTTT.

Ten or more counts support this clonotype. The gene calls are TRBV20-1 and TRBJ2-7; 13 nucleotides line up with TRBD2. From germline, CDR1 is DFQATT and CDR2 SNEGSKA (reference sequence). The V and J ends lost 4 bases and 1 base, in that order; junction bases with no gene match: 1. This CDR3 is built from 14 residues. CDR3 nucleotides: TGCAGTGCTACGGGACTAGCGGGATCCTACGAGCAGTACTTC. It yields the protein CSATGLAGSYEQYF.

CDR3 in DNA: TGTGCCAGCAGACCGGTTGGTTCACCCCTCCACTTT. Its protein is CASRPVGSPLHF. The chain links TRBV28 to TRBJ1-6; D remains unclear. In germline, CDR1 is MDHEN, CDR2 SYDVKM. The CDR3 sequence is 12 residues long. V was pared by 6 bases and J by 9 bases, with 9 bases between.

This clonotype is a singleton in its sample. The V gene is TRBV7-9, the J gene TRBJ2-5, with unresolved D. V dropped 4 bases and J dropped 10 bases, with 22 bases sitting between them. CDR1 SEHNR and CDR2 FQNEAQ come from the germline V gene (reference sequence). This CDR3 is 15 amino acids long. For the CDR3, the DNA is TGTGCCAGCAGCTCGCCCTCTGACACGGTCGGAGTCCAGTACTTC. It encodes CASSSPSDTVGVQYF.

This chain links TRBV12-3 or TRBV12-4 with TRBJ2-5; the match to TRBD2 covers 7 bases. The CDR3 spans 13 residues. V shed 5 bases, J shed 9 bases, and the junction held 9 bases outside the gene matches. The CDR3 DNA sequence: TGTGCCAGCAGTCCTAGGACTAGTCTCGCCCAGTACTTC. Protein sequence: CASSPRTSLAQYF.

This clonotype was observed many times. The chain couples TRBV6-2 or TRBV6-3 to TRBJ2-7; D is uncertain. The CDR3 consists of 12 residues. CDR1 and CDR2 from the germline V gene are MNHEY and SVGEGT. V lost 4 bases to trimming and J lost 2 bases, with 6 bases between them. The DNA for the CDR3 is TGTGCCAGCAGTTTTCCGCCCTACGAGCAGTACTTC. Its protein product is CASSFPPYEQYF.

This clonotype has ten or more counts. This chain links TRBV27 with TRBJ2-5, with D perhaps TRBD1 or TRBD2 (5 bases each). CDR3 length: 14 amino acids. Germline-derived CDR1 and CDR2 are MNHEY and SMNVEV (reference sequence). V lost 5 bases to trimming and J lost 1 base, with 11 bases between them. The CDR3 spells CASSPGSPQETQYF. CDR3 coding DNA: TGTGCCAGCAGTCCAGGGAGCCCCCAAGAGACCCAGTACTTC.